This T cell receptor (beta chain) was recovered during a study of blood T cell repertoires in COVID-19. Overall study context: The samples span acute and convalescent COVID-19 from the United States, Italy and Spain. Sample material is recorded as cDNA or gDNA derived from T cells, B-cell-depleted T cells, or PBMCs.

In the study's own analysis: How many nucleated cells were present was estimated from reference gene primer amplification. Profiled with immunoSEQ multiplex PCR; TCRdb holds only in-frame clones, not every one. The V and J calls and clone size come from that table; D and trimming were worked out from the DNA. The sample records around 170,000 clones, about nine tenths being singletons. CDR3 length: 16 residues. From germline, CDR1 is KGHSH and CDR2 LQKENI. J gave up 2 bases and V 2 bases, and 6 bases lay outside the gene matches. J is TRBJ1-3 and V is TRBV18; 7 bases agree with TRBD1. The sample comprised peripheral blood. The sequence was collected from a man in his fifties or sixties with acute or convalescent COVID-19. CDR3: CASSPETGLAGNTIYF. In nucleotides, the CDR3 is TGTGCCAGCTCACCAGAGACAGGGCTGGCTGGAAACACCATATATTTT.